This passage covers 14 T cell receptor beta chains from one sample sequenced in a study of identical twins. In TCRdb, the 5' RACE reads were re-called with MiXCR into one record per CDR3 protein. The data show hundreds of thousands of distinct CDR3 sequences, around a sixth seen once. The same data also contributed to another study, on T cells expressing NK-cell markers.

The material sequenced was PBMCs. The receptors come from a woman under 30 in good health.

This clonotype was counted between two and nine times. This CDR3 reads CSARRRDSHQTQYF. Here the CDR3 DNA reads TGCAGTGCTAGAAGGAGGGACAGCCATCAGACCCAGTACTTC. The V and J genes are TRBV20-1 and TRBJ2-5; D may be TRBD1 (7 bases). Germline V gene sequence: CDR1 DFQATT, CDR2 SNEGSKA (reference sequence). This CDR3 contains 14 residues. The V end lost 2 bases, the J end lost 6 bases, and 16 bases lay between the germline ends.

This clonotype was found a few times. V is TRBV6-5 and J is TRBJ2-4, with a weak D call TRBD2 (7 bases). Germline V gene sequence: CDR1 MNHEY, CDR2 SVGAGI. V lost 2 bases, J lost 8 bases, and 16 bases lay in between. CDR3 size: 15 residues. CDR3 in DNA: TGTGCCAGCAGTTACGGGGGGGCCAGGGTGGACATTCAGTACTTC. Amino acid sequence: CASSYGGARVDIQYF.

This rearrangement joins TRBV5-1 to TRBJ1-1; tentative D call: TRBD1 (6 bases). Per the germline V gene, CDR1 is SGHRS and CDR2 is YFSETQ. The ends were cut back, 0 bases at V and 5 bases at J, with 11 bases in the middle. The CDR3 is made up of 14 amino acids. CDR3 coding DNA: TGCGCCAGCAGCTTGGACAGGGTGGGGACTGAAGCTTTCTTT. This encodes CASSLDRVGTEAFF.

This clonotype has a count of ten or more. Mismatch with germline at one junction end may stem from a read error. The rearrangement joins TRBV12-3 or TRBV12-4 to TRBJ2-1; TRBD2 aligns across 16 bases. The CDR3 contains 17 residues. The CDR3 sequence: CASSPGLAGGSYNEQFF. The CDR3 DNA sequence: TGTGCCAGCAGTCCGGGACTAGCGGGGGGGTCCTATAATGAGCAGTTCTTC.

This chain uses TRBV7-7 with TRBJ2-5, with 11 bases identical to TRBD2. The CDR3 is made up of 15 amino acids. The V gene's germline CDR1 is SSHAT and CDR2 FNYEAQ (reference sequence). V shed 5 bases, J shed 4 bases, and the junction held 6 bases outside the gene matches. The CDR3 DNA is TGTGCCAGCAGCCCGACTAGCGGGACCGTAGAGACCCAGTACTTC. Translating it yields CASSPTSGTVETQYF.

This clonotype was recorded a few times. The chain links TRBV12-3 or TRBV12-4 to TRBJ2-1; perhaps TRBD1 as D (7 bases). This CDR3 comprises 14 residues. The V end lost 7 bases, the J end lost 5 bases, and 15 bases lay between the germline ends. The CDR3 region is CASTPGGLHNEQFF. CDR3 nucleotides: TGTGCCAGCACCCCAGGGGGGTTACACAATGAGCAGTTCTTC.

This clonotype has a handful of counts. The genes are TRBV5-1 and TRBJ2-3; D uncertain. V gave up 7 bases and J gave up 6 bases, with 21 bases separating them. The CDR3 sequence is 15 residues long. The germline V gene encodes CDR1 SGHRS and CDR2 YFSETQ. CDR3 nucleotide sequence: TGCGCCAGCTTCGGTGCACCCCTCAGCAGTGATACGCAGTATTTT. It translates to CASFGAPLSSDTQYF.

The table lists this clonotype with a few counts. J is TRBJ1-2 and V is TRBV5-1; a possible D gene is TRBD1 (5 bases). V was shortened by 5 bases and J by 1 base, with 15 bases between the two germline ends. There are 15 residues in the CDR3. Germline CDR1 and CDR2: SGHRS and YFSETQ. The CDR3 bases are TGCGCCAGCAGACAGGCGGGGTATAGTAACTATGGCTACACCTTC. Translated: CASRQAGYSNYGYTF.

The rearrangement joins TRBV5-6 to TRBJ2-7, with 7 bases matching TRBD2. The J segment lost 3 bases and the V segment lost 9 bases, leaving 6 bases of the junction unmatched. The length of the CDR3 is 12 residues. Germline CDR1 and CDR2: SGHDT and YYEEEE. The CDR3 loop is CAIGTGGYEQYF. In nucleotides, the CDR3 is TGTGCCATCGGCACGGGGGGCTACGAGCAGTACTTC.

The rearrangement joins TRBV15 to TRBJ2-3; D remains ambiguous. V lost 5 bases and J 2 bases, leaving 5 bases between the germline ends. Germline V gives CDR1 LNHNV, CDR2 YYDKDF (reference sequence). The length of the CDR3 is 12 residues. CDR3 residues: CATSRFTDTQYF. In DNA form, the CDR3 reads TGTGCCACCAGCCGTTTCACAGATACGCAGTATTTT.

In its sample, this clonotype was seen a few times. This chain connects TRBV7-9 to TRBJ2-7, with 7 bases matching TRBD1. V dropped 5 bases and J dropped 3; count of bases not matched to a gene: 4. The CDR3 is 13 residues long. From germline, CDR1 is SEHNR and CDR2 FQNEAQ (reference sequence). The CDR3 sequence: CASSGDRLYEQYF. In nucleotides, the CDR3 is TGTGCCAGCAGCGGGGACAGACTCTACGAGCAGTACTTC.

The J gene is TRBJ1-5, the V gene TRBV20-1, with 8 bases that match TRBD1. The CDR3 totals 13 residues. V lost 6 bases and J lost 5; bases outside the gene matches: 6. CDR1 DFQATT and CDR2 SNEGSKA come from the germline V gene (reference sequence). This chain's CDR3 is CSAHDRGDQPQHF. As DNA, the CDR3 is TGCAGTGCCCACGACAGGGGAGATCAGCCCCAGCATTTT.

This clonotype came up a few times. The V call is TRBV9, the J call TRBJ2-2; D is undetermined. CDR1 and CDR2 from the germline V gene are SGDLS and YYNGEE. Trimming took 0 bases from V and 7 from J, leaving 4 bases between them. The CDR3 has 12 amino acids. The CDR3, as DNA: TGTGCCAGCAGCGTAGACGGCGGGGAGCTGTTTTTT. Protein sequence: CASSVDGGELFF.

This clonotype was recorded a few times. This chain joins TRBV6-1 and TRBJ2-1; D gene unclear. Trimming took 7 bases from V and 4 from J, leaving 14 bases between them. The germline V gene has CDR1 MNHNS and CDR2 SASEGT. The CDR3 has 14 amino acids. The CDR3 DNA is TGTGCCAGCACTGGAGTAGCAGCATACAATGAGCAGTTCTTC. Its translation is CASTGVAAYNEQFF.